This T cell receptor (beta chain) was identified during a study of blood T cell repertoires in COVID-19. Whole-study context: The samples span acute and convalescent COVID-19 from the United States, Italy and Spain. T cells, B-cell-depleted T cells, or PBMCs supplied cDNA or gDNA.

The CDR3 is made up of 15 amino acids. Trimming left V 3 bases short and J 2 bases short, with 11 bases between. Per the germline V gene, CDR1 is SNHLY and CDR2 is FYNNEI. This clone was picked up one time. Original methodology: Reference gene primer amplification gave nucleated cell count estimates. TCRdb keeps only in-frame clones here, not all; method: immunoSEQ multiplex PCR. Clonal size and the V and J genes are those of that table, whereas D and trimming came from the DNA. The table lists more than 110,000 clones, about four fifths of them singletons. What was sequenced was peripheral blood. The chain is built from TRBV2 and TRBJ2-1, with D possibly TRBD1 on 5 matching bases. The sequence was obtained from an elderly man with acute or convalescent COVID-19. The CDR3 loop reads CASSEGRAPYNEQFF. In DNA form, the CDR3 reads TGTGCCAGCAGTGAGGGCAGGGCCCCCTACAATGAGCAGTTCTTC.